The present entry profiles one TCR beta chain with its context. The antigen it recognizes is unknown. Per-base quality was not reported, and no clone a single base away is much larger than it. According to the germline V gene, CDR1 reads SGHTA and CDR2 reads FQGTGA. V is clipped by 1 base and J by 5 bases, and the sequence between their germline boundaries is 12 bases long. CDR3 length: 15 amino acids, cysteine to phenylalanine. Of all the DNA, just the CDR3 is kept, 45 bases in frame from base 1. This sample was taken from a study of blood T cells in healthy people across ages (dated by TCRdb to between 2015 and 2017). With respect to the entire study: Template switching captured roughly one uniquely barcoded TCR beta cDNA molecule per two T cells in model experiments. Age-related changes in TCR beta repertoire diversity were measured in the study by deep sequencing normalized with unique cDNA molecular identifiers. The study analyzed two additional independent replicas of 1 million unique cDNA reads from the same blood draw for two donors, one aged 18 to 30 and one aged 80 or older. The donors were split into four age groups: young (average about 16 years), middle-aged (39), aged (approximately 60) and long-lived (over 80). To avoid experimental bias, donors of different ages were distributed randomly across sequencing lanes. The full study reports these points: Donor CMV infection status was unknown, potentially confounding age-related changes in expanded clonotypes. Total diversity estimates from one million sequenced T cells were considered lower bounds and underestimates. There was a strong correlation between observed TCR beta diversity and the percentage of naive T cells measured by flow cytometry. Observed TCR beta diversity per million T cells fell roughly linearly with age, and a significant reduction was already apparent by age around 39. Since profiling was done on bulk unsorted PBMCs, naive and antigen-experienced compartments could not be conclusively compared. The long-lived group showed more naive CD4+ T cells, fewer expanded clones and increased TCR diversity than the aged group, suggesting age selection.

Systemically healthy Caucasian individuals from Russia, 35 to 40 in total and aged roughly 6 to 95 years, were included as donors. About 10 milliliters of peripheral blood were drawn from each donor into EDTA-treated Vacutainer tubes. Ficoll-Paque density-gradient centrifugation was used to isolate PBMCs, with at least 6.5 million per sample. Trizol reagent was used to extract total RNA from the PBMCs, yielding at least 6 micrograms per sample. Naive CD45RAhigh/CD27high T cell percentages were measured by flow cytometry on a PBMC aliquot from every donor. The protocol used for the library was 5' RACE. The instrument given in TCRdb is Illumina HiSeq 2500. A second PCR of roughly 7 to 12 cycles was performed with a sample-barcoded 5' primer and a J-beta primer mix. Each TCR beta cDNA molecule received a unique molecular identifier from a template-switch 5' adaptor carrying 12 random nucleotides. Each sample yielded at least 3 million CDR3-containing paired-end reads. First-strand cDNA was synthesized from all RNA with the Mint cDNA synthesis kit, primed by a TRBC-specific oligonucleotide. After uracil-DNA glycosylase treatment, a first 18-cycle PCR used universal primers M1SS and BC2_uni_R on all cDNA. The paper's data handling went like this. Each sample was normalized by randomly selecting 1 million high-quality reads, each carrying a distinct molecular identifier. Instead of being binned into consensus sequences, reads with shared molecular identifiers were discarded. MiTCR, run with a Q25 quality threshold and the strictest error-elimination algorithm, handled CDR3 identification, clonotype clustering and error correction. Lower-bound total TCR beta diversity was estimated with a nonparametric unseen species model using Euler transformation. TCRdb reprocessed the public reads (quality trimming at Q25 with fastp, clone calling with MiXCR) and kept in-frame beta chains. Every distinct CDR3 protein forms one entry, paired with its most common genes and DNA. These V and J calls are TCRdb output, not the study's own analysis. In this sample the table shows roughly 680,000 distinct CDR3 sequences, around 45% of which occur a single time. Of the sample, around a third falls within the top ten clones.

Rearrangement joined TRBV7-3 to TRBJ2-1, with the D gene uncertain. Specimen: blood. This sequence was found in a woman aged 55-70 years in good health. The CDR3 reads CASSLNPGQDNEQFF. The nucleotide sequence reads as follows: TGTGCCAGCAGCTTAAATCCCGGCCAGGACAATGAGCAGTTCTTC.